These 14 T cell receptor beta chains share one sample of origin, sequenced in a study of blood T cell repertoires in COVID-19. The data were produced by immunoSEQ multiplex PCR, yet TCRdb's version contains in-frame clones alone and is incomplete. Altogether 65,000 or so clones are present, about four fifths being singletons, with the ten largest covering around 25%. The sample was peripheral blood. These receptor sequences come from a human donor in a cohort sampled during active COVID-19.

In its sample, this clone was seen once. The J gene is TRBJ2-1, the V gene TRBV2, with 9 bases aligning to TRBD2. The germline gives CDR1 SNHLY, CDR2 FYNNEI. CDR3 length equals 14 residues. The ends lost 7 bases at V and 9 bases at J; junction bases unmatched: 10. Here the CDR3 DNA reads TGTGCCAGCATCGGCGGGGGGGTATTAGGTGAGCAGTTCTTC. This codes for CASIGGGVLGEQFF. The variable domain in full, completed from reference TRBV2 and TRBJ2-1, reads EPEVTQTPSHQVTQMGQEVILRCVPISNHLYFYWYRQILGQKVEFLVSFYNNEISEKSEIFDDQFSVERPDGSNFTLKIRSTKLEDSAMYFCASIGGGVLGEQFFGPGTRLTVL.

J is TRBJ1-1 and V is TRBV10-3; 8 bases align to TRBD1. Germline V lookup: CDR1 ENHRY, CDR2 SYGVKD. The CDR3 has 14 residues. V was clipped by 4 bases and J by 1 base; unmatched bases: 2. This chain's CDR3 is CAISGTGKNTEAFF. The CDR3 coding sequence is TGTGCCATCAGTGGGACAGGGAAGAACACTGAAGCTTTCTTT.

The V call is TRBV5-6, the J call TRBJ2-2; D is ambiguous. From germline, CDR1 is SGHDT and CDR2 YYEEEE. Trimming left V 1 base short and J 1 base short, with 11 bases between. The CDR3 totals 16 residues. As DNA, the CDR3 is TGTGCCAGCAGCTTGTGGTACCAGGAGAACACCGGGGAGCTGTTTTTT. Its protein is CASSLWYQENTGELFF.

The rearrangement uses TRBV11-1 and TRBJ2-7; D is possibly TRBD2 (6 bases). The CDR3 is 15 amino acids. The germline CDR1 and CDR2 sequences are SGHAT and FQDESV (reference sequence). V shed 3 bases and J shed 2 bases, with 14 bases lying between them. Here the CDR3 reads CASSFSGTGAYEQYF. The CDR3 DNA reads as TGTGCCAGCAGCTTCTCCGGGACTGGAGCCTACGAGCAGTACTTC.

The chain's CDR3 is CASSRGGHRQETQYF. Here the CDR3 DNA reads TGTGCCAGCAGCAGAGGGGGACACCGCCAAGAGACCCAGTACTTC. The chain is built from TRBV7-2 and TRBJ2-5, with a tentative D call TRBD1 (6 bases). The CDR3 contains 15 residues. The V end was cut by 5 bases, the J end by 1 base, with 14 bases between. Germline V gene data show CDR1 as SGHTA and CDR2 as FQGNSA.

This chain connects TRBV2 to TRBJ1-5; 7 nucleotides line up with TRBD1. The trim removed 7 bases at V and 2 bases at J, leaving 8 bases unmatched. CDR1 and CDR2 (germline): SNHLY, FYNNEI. The CDR3 runs 15 residues. The chain's CDR3 is CASTKDRAGNQPQHF. Written as DNA, the CDR3 is TGTGCCAGCACTAAAGACAGGGCTGGCAATCAGCCCCAGCATTTT. Full variable domain (rest looked up from reference TRBV2 and TRBJ1-5): EPEVTQTPSHQVTQMGQEVILRCVPISNHLYFYWYRQILGQKVEFLVSFYNNEISEKSEIFDDQFSVERPDGSNFTLKIRSTKLEDSAMYFCASTKDRAGNQPQHFGDGTRLSIL.

The chain's CDR3 is CSGEFVYEQYF. The CDR3, as DNA: TGCAGTGGGGAGTTTGTCTACGAGCAGTACTTC. This chain links TRBV20-1 with TRBJ2-7; TRBD2 is a possible D gene (5 bases). The CDR3 consists of 11 residues. Germline CDR1 is DFQATT and CDR2 is SNEGSKA (reference sequence). Trimming pared 7 bases from V and 3 bases from J, leaving 10 bases between.

The chain joins TRBV2 to TRBJ2-7; perhaps TRBD1 as D (6 bases). CDR3 length: 14 amino acids. The V end was cut by 4 bases, the J end by 6 bases, with 16 bases between. CDR1 SNHLY and CDR2 FYNNEI come from the germline V gene. The CDR3 coding sequence is TGTGCCAGCAGTGGTGGCAGGGGAGCGCGCGAGCAGTACTTC. This encodes CASSGGRGAREQYF.

This clone was counted once. The chain joins TRBV18 to TRBJ2-1; tentatively, D is TRBD1 (6 bases). Per germline, CDR1 KGHSH and CDR2 LQKENI. CDR3 length: 15 residues. V lost 6 bases, J lost 0 bases, and 12 bases lay in between. The CDR3 sequence: CASSQQGSSYNEQFF. As DNA, the CDR3 is TGTGCCAGCTCTCAACAGGGAAGCTCCTACAATGAGCAGTTCTTC. Full variable domain (remainder filled in from reference TRBV18 and TRBJ2-1): NAGVMQNPRHLVRRRGQEARLRCSPMKGHSHVYWYRQLPEEGLKFMVYLQKENIIDESGMPKERFSAEFPKEGPSILRIQQVVRGDSAAYFCASSQQGSSYNEQFFGPGTRLTVL.

The chain employs TRBV24-1 and TRBJ2-1; 13 nucleotides align to TRBD2. This CDR3 comprises 16 residues. V was pared by 7 bases and J by 7 bases, with 9 bases of the junction left unmatched. CDR1 is KGHDR, CDR2 SFDVKD, per germline. The CDR3, as DNA: TGTGCCACCAGCGCCTCGGGACTAGCGGGGAGAAATGAGCAGTTCTTC. Translated, it gives CATSASGLAGRNEQFF.

V gene TRBV7-9 combines with J gene TRBJ1-4, with 7 positions matching TRBD1. Trimming took 5 bases from V and 8 from J; bases not matched to a gene: 11. Germline loops: CDR1 SEHNR, CDR2 FQNEAQ (reference sequence). There are 15 residues in the CDR3. The DNA of the CDR3 is TGTGCCAGCAGCCTGAGGACAGGACAGAGCGAAAAACTGTTTTTT. Protein: CASSLRTGQSEKLFF. Together with reference TRBV7-9 and TRBJ1-4, the CDR3 gives the full variable domain: DTGVSQNPRHKITKRGQNVTFRCDPISEHNRLYWYRQTLGQGPEFLTYFQNEAQLEKSRLLSDRFSAERPKGSFSTLEIQRTEQGDSAMYLCASSLRTGQSEKLFFGSGTQLSVL.

DNA of the CDR3: TGTGCCACTGAATGGACTAGCGGGAGGGCAGCAGATACGCAGTATTTT. This encodes CATEWTSGRAADTQYF. The chain is built from TRBV24-1 and TRBJ2-3; TRBD2 matches at 15 bases. CDR3 length: 16 residues. Germline-derived CDR1 and CDR2 are KGHDR and SFDVKD. The V gene end was trimmed by 10 bases and the J gene end by 4 bases; junction bases not matched to a gene: 8.

This clone was detected once. This chain uses TRBV6-5 with TRBJ1-6, with 8 bases identical to TRBD1. Germline V gene sequence: CDR1 MNHEY, CDR2 SVGAGI. V dropped 2 bases and J dropped 7; count of bases not matched to a gene: 7. The CDR3 covers 16 residues. In nucleotides, the CDR3 is TGTGCCAGCAGTTACGTGACCGGGACAGGAAATTCACCCCTCCACTTT. The encoded protein is CASSYVTGTGNSPLHF.

This clone was counted once. CDR3 coding DNA: TGTGCCAGCAGTTTAGAAGGTTTGGGCCCTGAAGCTTTCTTT. Translation gives CASSLEGLGPEAFF. V usage is TRBV27 and J usage is TRBJ1-1; D gene unclear. The V and J ends lost 2 bases and 6 bases respectively, with 13 bases between them. There are 14 residues in the CDR3. CDR1 and CDR2 (germline): MNHEY, SMNVEV (reference sequence).